What follows describes a single TCR beta chain. This clone has only a few counts. Its target antigen remains unknown. There are no base qualities to consult, and no much larger clone falls within one base. The entry originates in a study of cytomegalovirus exposure and HLA in healthy donors (dated by TCRdb to between 2016 and 2019). In terms of the full investigation: According to a later analysis, one platform produced both the roughly 120 validation repertoires and the approximately 670 repertoires of the first cohort. High-throughput TCR immunosequencing, statistical association of individual TCRs with disease status, and machine learning were combined to predict cytomegalovirus infection status. The study aimed to test whether signatures of past pathogen exposure could be identified by cataloging public T cell receptors. Along with the approximately 620-subject first cohort, a separate validation cohort of over a hundred different subjects was used. Points the paper makes about the study in general: The authors suggested that the approach could potentially be generalized to other disease states and immunological phenotypes. Subsequent analysis determined that TCRs grouped into clusters in the first cohort also showed a tendency toward co-occurrence across the roughly 110 validation repertoires, and 94% of cluster scores exceeded 0. A few of the identified cytomegalovirus-associated TCR beta chains were confirmed in vitro to be specific for cytomegalovirus antigens. The classifier was reported to diagnose cytomegalovirus status with high specificity and sensitivity in both the original cohort and the validation cohort. A total of 164 TCR beta chains were listed by the study as associated with cytomegalovirus. The validation cohort had no HLA typing available for a later analysis, so co-occurrence within that cohort was assessed over all 130 or so repertoires. While some public TCRs were present in many individuals, most TCR sequences turned up only very rarely across donors.

The donors belonged to the validation cohort of 120 subjects, which was separate from the 666-subject first cohort. Library generation was performed with the immunoSEQ multiplex PCR assay. In the source study's methods: A statistical classification framework was built for diagnosing cytomegalovirus status from the catalog of TCR beta chain sequences. TCRdb's version of the immuneACCESS table is confined to in-frame rearrangements and falls short of the full clone set. An unresolved V gene accounts for under half of the shortfall where checked; the remainder is of unknown origin. V and J calls plus clone size are reproduced from that table; the DNA served to infer D and trimming. Recorded for this sample are roughly 100,000 clones; 88% of them occurred a single time. 1.5% to 2% of the sample rests with the top ten. The cysteine opens and the phenylalanine closes a CDR3 of 14 amino acids. The sequence is cut down to CDR3 DNA, 42 bases in frame from base 1. From a lookup of the germline V gene, CDR1 and CDR2 are SGHAT and FQNNGV. Trimming takes 5 bases from V and 7 bases from J, and the germline ends sit 12 bases apart.

The source of this sequence is a woman between 18 and 30 years old in good health and CMV-seropositive. The sequence links TRBV11-2 to TRBJ1-6, and possibly TRBD1, on 6 matching bases. Sequenced input: PBMCs. The DNA sequence reads TGTGCCAGCAGCCAAAGGCAGGGGAATTCACCCCTCCACTTT. This encodes CASSQRQGNSPLHF.